The sequence of this T cell receptor beta chain was determined in a study of beta chain features in type 1 diabetes listed by TCRdb under 2018. Study-level background: Patients and healthy donors did not differ in mean age, gender distribution, total cell number or subset yield. A total of about 100,000,000 sorted cells were examined across all samples, and RNA yield correlated strongly with the number of cells per subset. Naive and central memory subsets were obtained from all 30 or so donors, but regulatory and stem cell-like memory subsets were isolated from only 8 patients and about 8 healthy donors. The study compared the TCRB repertoires of sorted circulating CD4+ T cell subsets in recently diagnosed type 1 diabetes patients with those in matched healthy donors. The research as a whole found: Because small numbers of individuals were included in the HLA sub-analyses, any influence of HLA type on TCRB rearrangement was left unresolved. In all four CD4+ subsets, TCRB CDR3 length was moderately but significantly shorter in type 1 diabetes patients. PCR may preferentially amplify shorter templates, but because patient and control samples were amplified and corrected together, any resulting skew would affect both groups equally. At VDJ recombination sites, patients with type 1 diabetes made fewer insertions and deleted more nucleotides, a pattern implying thymic rearrangement abnormalities. Because cDNA was sequenced instead of genomic DNA, activated cells with high expression could be over-represented, although the groups did not differ in activation or CD3 levels. Naive, central memory and regulatory TCRB repertoires appeared to be more similar among patients than among healthy donors.

The High Capacity cDNA Reverse Transcription Kit was used to reverse transcribe all of the isolated RNA, meaning that expressed TCRB transcripts were what got sequenced. Naive, central memory and regulatory T cell samples underwent deep immunoSEQ sequencing, averaging around 3.6 million total reads per sample. Sorted cells were lysed in RLT buffer, and RNA was extracted using DNase-treated RNeasy Micro or Mini kits according to cell number. To prevent cross-contamination, every cell subset was processed on its own, while patient and healthy donor samples were processed together. The immunoSEQ multiplex PCR was used to amplify TCRB sequences from cDNA, generating 87-bp fragments that spanned the CDR3 region. Sequencing of the amplicons was done on the Illumina HiSeq platform. In the authors' own workflow: Synthetic template baselines were used to correct PCR bias computationally, reads within Hamming distance 2 were collapsed together, and singletons that could not be merged were discarded. By aligning reads against IMGT, V, D and J genes, CDR3 length, and insertions or deletions at six rearrangement sites were assigned. Within each subset, clonotype counts were normalized to sorted cell number, after which true diversity and Gini coefficients were computed with the tcR R package. The overlap coefficient, calculated on TCRB nucleotide sequences, was used to measure repertoire sharing. This immuneACCESS table, as held by TCRdb, lists in-frame sequences with V and J called but not all clones. Of the missing ones, under half trace to an unresolved V gene in checked studies; the others have no known cause. V, J and clone size were drawn from that table, and D and trimming were deduced from the DNA. Across this sample there are about 200,000 clones, with about a tenth seen only once. The ten largest clones take up approximately 1.5% of the sample.

A single peripheral blood draw of around 120 mL on average was collected from each donor into heparinised tubes. Naive, central memory, regulatory and stem cell-like memory CD4+ T cells were sorted on a BD FACSAria II using a panel including CD45RO, CCR7, CD25, CD127, CD95 and CD27. Purity was above 98% for every sorted population. PBMCs were separated immediately by Lymphoprep density gradient centrifugation and were stained directly, without being cultured. So that batch effects would be minimized, each experiment stained and sorted samples in pairs, pairing one healthy donor with one patient. With regard to this clone: Its antigen is unknown. Per-nucleotide qualities are absent, and no much larger clonotype sits a single base away.

V drops 1 base and J drops 10 bases, leaving 10 bases in between. Reading the germline V gene gives CDR1 SGHTA and CDR2 FQGNSA. The cysteine opens and the phenylalanine closes a CDR3 of 12 amino acids. This entry keeps only the CDR3 DNA: 36 bases, framed from base 1. The receptor was isolated from a man younger than 30 in good health. The chain employs TRBV7-2 and TRBJ1-2; the D segment cannot be called with confidence. What was sequenced was central memory CD4+ T cells from blood. The DNA reads as follows: TGTGCCAGCAGCTTAGACATAAGAGACTACACCTTC. Its translation reads: CASSLDIRDYTF.